This TCR beta chain comes out of a study of cytomegalovirus exposure and HLA in healthy donors. The CDR3 loop spans 14 amino acids. Trimming removed 4 bases from V and 3 bases from J, with 10 bases in between. Germline CDR1 and CDR2: SNHLY and FYNNEI. PCR amplification relied on 60 Vbeta primers (plus 13 Jbeta primers). Data came from immunoSEQ multiplex PCR; TCRdb stores just in-frame clones and leaves some out. The sample consists of 100,000 to 120,000 clones, 70% to 85% of them appearing once. Notes on this clone: No antigen is known for it.

Broader study findings: Looking again later, the authors saw that most CMV-associated TCR beta chains seemed HLA-restricted. A later analysis linked about 17,000 TCR beta sequences to HLA alleles at 0.05 false discovery rate.

This sequence was found in a young man in good health and CMV-seropositive. V gene TRBV2 combines with J gene TRBJ1-3; TRBD1 might be the D (6 bases). The material sequenced was PBMCs. This CDR3 is CASSGGGNGNTIYF. The CDR3 DNA is TGTGCCAGCAGTGGAGGGGGAAATGGAAACACCATATATTTT.